This T cell receptor beta chain was found in a study of regulatory T cells in long-lasting Graves disease. Germline assignment: CDR1 MNHNS and CDR2 SASEGT. V was shortened by 6 bases and J by 2 bases, with 16 bases between the two germline ends. CDR3 length equals 15 residues. Findings of the study overall: The TCR repertoire of persistent Graves' patients was less diverse than that of newly diagnosed ones.

The TCR beta library used iRepertoire HTBI primers with Arm-PCR amplification of CDR3. TCRdb ran MiXCR on the multiplex PCR reads and lists one entry per CDR3 protein. The sample carries approximately 390,000 distinct CDR3 sequences, around 16% recorded once. This clonotype was seen many times. The target antigen is unknown. Time point reported: newly diagnosed GD, antithyroid drugs for less than 3 months. PBMC RNA was the source of the TCR library. The same data also contributed to another study, on T cells in Graves' hyperthyroidism and ophthalmopathy.

The sample in question was peripheral blood mononuclear cells (PBMCs), obtained at new diagnosis, from a patient treated with antithyroid drugs. This sequence was found in a woman aged 18-29 years with Graves disease. The rearrangement joins TRBV6-1 to TRBJ1-2, with D possibly matching TRBD1 (5 bases). As DNA, the CDR3 is TGTGCCAGCAGAAACACGGACATCCGAAACTATGGCTACACCTTC. This codes for CASRNTDIRNYGYTF.